This entry is about one T cell receptor beta chain. Participants had their cohort set by participant-reported clinical history. The data derive from a study of blood T cell repertoires in COVID-19. Study-wide context: The samples span acute and convalescent COVID-19 from the United States, Italy and Spain. The cDNA or gDNA used as material had been derived from T cells, B-cell-depleted T cells, or PBMCs.

Assay used: immunoSEQ multiplex PCR; TCRdb lists only in-frame clones, some missing. Of about 400,000 clones listed, roughly 86% were seen once; the top ten hold around 2.1%. This CDR3 comprises 13 residues. V was trimmed by 5 bases and J by 6 bases, leaving 14 bases between them. Germline V lookup: CDR1 LNHDA, CDR2 SQIVND (reference sequence). The chain joins TRBV19 to TRBJ2-7, with D possibly being TRBD1 (7 bases). The TCR sequence derives from a woman between 40 and 50 years old with acute COVID-19. Material for sequencing was PBMCs or T cells enriched from blood (not recorded which). Written as DNA, the CDR3 is TGTGCCAGTAGTGCGGGACAGCTCAGCGAGCAGTACTTC. Its protein product is CASSAGQLSEQYF.